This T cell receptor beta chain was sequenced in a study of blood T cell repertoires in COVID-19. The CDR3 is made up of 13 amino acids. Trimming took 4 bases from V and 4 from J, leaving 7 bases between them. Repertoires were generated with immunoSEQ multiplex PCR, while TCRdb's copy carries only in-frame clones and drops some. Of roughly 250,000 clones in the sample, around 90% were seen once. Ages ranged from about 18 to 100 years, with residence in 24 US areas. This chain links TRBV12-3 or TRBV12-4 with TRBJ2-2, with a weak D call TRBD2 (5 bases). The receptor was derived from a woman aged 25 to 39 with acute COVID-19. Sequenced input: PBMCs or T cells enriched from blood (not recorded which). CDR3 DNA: TGTGCCAGCAGTTCCACTAGCACCGGGGAGCTGTTTTTT. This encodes CASSSTSTGELFF.